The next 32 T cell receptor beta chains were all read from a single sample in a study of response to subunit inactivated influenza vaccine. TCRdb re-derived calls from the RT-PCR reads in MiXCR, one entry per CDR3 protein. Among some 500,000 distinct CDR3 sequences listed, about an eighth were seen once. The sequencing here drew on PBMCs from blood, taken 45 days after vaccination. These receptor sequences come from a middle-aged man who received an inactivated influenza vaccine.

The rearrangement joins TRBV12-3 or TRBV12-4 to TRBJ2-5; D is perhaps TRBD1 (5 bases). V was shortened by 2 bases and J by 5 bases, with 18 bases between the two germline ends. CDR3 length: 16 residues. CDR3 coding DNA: TGTGCCAGCAGTTTATCCGTGGGGCGAGAGAGGGAGACCCAGTACTTC. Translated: CASSLSVGRERETQYF.

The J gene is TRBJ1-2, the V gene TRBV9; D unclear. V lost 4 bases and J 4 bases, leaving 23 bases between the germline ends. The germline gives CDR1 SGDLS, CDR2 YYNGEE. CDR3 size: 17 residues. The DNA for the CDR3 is TGTGCCAGCAGCTCCACGTCCCATCGGACGGGGTTCTATGGCTACACCTTC. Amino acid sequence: CASSSTSHRTGFYGYTF.

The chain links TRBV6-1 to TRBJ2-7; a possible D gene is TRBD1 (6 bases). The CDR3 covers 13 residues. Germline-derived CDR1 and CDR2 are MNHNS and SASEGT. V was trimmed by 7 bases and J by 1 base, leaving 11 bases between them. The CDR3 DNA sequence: TGTGCCAGCACCGCAACAGGGTCCTACGAGCAGTACTTC. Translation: CASTATGSYEQYF.

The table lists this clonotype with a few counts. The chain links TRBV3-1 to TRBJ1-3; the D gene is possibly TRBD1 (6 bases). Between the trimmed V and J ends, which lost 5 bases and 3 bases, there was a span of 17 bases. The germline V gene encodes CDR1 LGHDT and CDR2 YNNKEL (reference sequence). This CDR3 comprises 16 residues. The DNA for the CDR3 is TGTGCCAGCAGCACCCGAATACAGGGCGATGGAAACACCATATATTTT. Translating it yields CASSTRIQGDGNTIYF.

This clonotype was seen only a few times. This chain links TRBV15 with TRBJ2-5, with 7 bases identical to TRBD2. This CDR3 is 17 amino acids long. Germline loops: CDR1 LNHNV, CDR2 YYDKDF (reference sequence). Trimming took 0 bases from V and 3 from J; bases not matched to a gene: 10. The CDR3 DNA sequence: TGTGCCACCAGCAGAGATCGGGGAGGGGTGACTAAAGAGACCCAGTACTTC. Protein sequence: CATSRDRGGVTKETQYF.

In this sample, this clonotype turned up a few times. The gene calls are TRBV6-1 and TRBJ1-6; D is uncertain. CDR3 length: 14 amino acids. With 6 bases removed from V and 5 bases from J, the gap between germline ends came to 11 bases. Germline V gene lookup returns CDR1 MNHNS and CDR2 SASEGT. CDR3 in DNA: TGTGCCAGCAGAAAAGGCAGAGATAATTCACCCCTCCACTTT. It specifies CASRKGRDNSPLHF.

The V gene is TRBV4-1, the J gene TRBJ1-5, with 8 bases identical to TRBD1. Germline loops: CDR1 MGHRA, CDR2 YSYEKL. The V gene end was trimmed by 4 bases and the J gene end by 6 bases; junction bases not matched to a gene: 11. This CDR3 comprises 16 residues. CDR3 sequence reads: CASSRGRRQGSQPQHF. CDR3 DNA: TGCGCCAGCAGCCGCGGACGACGACAGGGGAGTCAGCCCCAGCATTTT.

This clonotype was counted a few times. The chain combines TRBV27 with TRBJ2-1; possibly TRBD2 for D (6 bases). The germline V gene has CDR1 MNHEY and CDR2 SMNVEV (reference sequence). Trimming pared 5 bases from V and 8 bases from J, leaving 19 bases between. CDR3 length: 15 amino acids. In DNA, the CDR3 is TGTGCCAGCAGTACAAGCCCGGGACTTCTCGATGAGCAGTTCTTC. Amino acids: CASSTSPGLLDEQFF.

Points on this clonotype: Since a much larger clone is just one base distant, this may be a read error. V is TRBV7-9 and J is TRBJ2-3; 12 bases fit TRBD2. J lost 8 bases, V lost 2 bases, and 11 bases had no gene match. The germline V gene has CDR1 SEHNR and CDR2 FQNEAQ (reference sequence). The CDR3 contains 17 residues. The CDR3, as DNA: TGTGCCAGCAGCTTACTCGCCCTACTAGCGGGAGGAGTTACGCAGTATTTT. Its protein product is CASSLLALLAGGVTQYF.

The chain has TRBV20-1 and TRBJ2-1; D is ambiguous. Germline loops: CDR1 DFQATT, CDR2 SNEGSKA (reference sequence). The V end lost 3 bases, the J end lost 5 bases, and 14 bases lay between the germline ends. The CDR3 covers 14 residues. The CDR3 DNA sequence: TGCAGTGCTAGGCTCTTTGCCTTGCACAATGAGCAGTTCTTC. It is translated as CSARLFALHNEQFF.

CDR3 sequence reads: CASSLAILQETQYF. CDR3 in DNA: TGTGCCAGCAGTTTAGCCATCCTTCAAGAGACCCAGTACTTC. The chain links TRBV28 to TRBJ2-5; D remains unclear. The V end was cut by 2 bases, the J end by 2 bases, with 9 bases between. The CDR3 loop spans 14 amino acids. Germline V gene data show CDR1 as MDHEN and CDR2 as SYDVKM. The variable domain in full, with the rest retrieved from reference TRBV28 and TRBJ2-5, is DVKVTQSSRYLVKRTGEKVFLECVQDMDHENMFWYRQDPGLGLRLIYFSYDVKMKEKGDIPEGYSVSREKKERFSLILESASTNQTSMYLCASSLAILQETQYFGPGTRLLVL.

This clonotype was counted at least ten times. The CDR3 reads CASSYSSYSYEQYF. The CDR3 DNA sequence: TGTGCCAGCAGTTACTCCAGCTATTCCTACGAGCAGTACTTC. This chain connects TRBV12-3 or TRBV12-4 to TRBJ2-7; D uncertain. CDR3 length: 14 residues. The germline V and J ends were trimmed by 4 bases and 1 base, with 11 bases remaining between them.

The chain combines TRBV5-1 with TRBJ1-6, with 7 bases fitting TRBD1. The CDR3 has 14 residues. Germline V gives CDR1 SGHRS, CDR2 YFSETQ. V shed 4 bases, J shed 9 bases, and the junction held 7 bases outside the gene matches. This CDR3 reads CASSLLSGGSPLHF. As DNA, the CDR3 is TGCGCCAGCAGCCTCCTATCAGGGGGTTCACCCCTCCACTTT.

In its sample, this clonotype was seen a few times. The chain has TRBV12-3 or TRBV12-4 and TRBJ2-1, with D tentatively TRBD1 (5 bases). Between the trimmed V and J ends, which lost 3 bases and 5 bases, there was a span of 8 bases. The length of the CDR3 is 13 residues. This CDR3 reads CASSFLGDNEQFF. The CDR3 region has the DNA TGTGCCAGCAGTTTTCTAGGGGACAATGAGCAGTTCTTC.

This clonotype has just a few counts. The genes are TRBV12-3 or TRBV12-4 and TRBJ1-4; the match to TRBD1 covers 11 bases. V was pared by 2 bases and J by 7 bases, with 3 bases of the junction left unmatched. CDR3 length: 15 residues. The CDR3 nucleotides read TGTGCCAGCAGTTTACGGGGACAGGGGGGTGAAAAACTGTTTTTT. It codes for CASSLRGQGGEKLFF.

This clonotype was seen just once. The CDR3 loop is CSVTDPFPTDTQYF. The CDR3 DNA follows: TGCAGCGTTACGGACCCGTTTCCCACAGATACGCAGTATTTT. The chain links TRBV29-1 to TRBJ2-3; D gene ambiguous. Trimming took 5 bases from V and 2 from J, leaving 14 bases between them. CDR1 is SQVTM, CDR2 ANQGSEA, per germline. CDR3 size: 14 residues.

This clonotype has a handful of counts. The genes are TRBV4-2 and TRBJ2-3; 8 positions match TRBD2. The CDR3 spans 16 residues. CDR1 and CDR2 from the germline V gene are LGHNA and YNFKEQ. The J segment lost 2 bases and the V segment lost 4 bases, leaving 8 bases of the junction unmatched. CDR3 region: CASSPGSSGYTDTQYF. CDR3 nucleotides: TGTGCCAGCAGCCCAGGGTCTAGCGGGTACACAGATACGCAGTATTTT.

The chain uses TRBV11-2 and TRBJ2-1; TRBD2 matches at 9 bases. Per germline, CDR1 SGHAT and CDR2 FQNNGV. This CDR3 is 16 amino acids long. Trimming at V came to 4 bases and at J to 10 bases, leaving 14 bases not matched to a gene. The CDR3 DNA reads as TGTGCCAGCAGCTCCCTTGGCGGGGGGGCAGTCTGGGAGCAGTTCTTC. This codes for CASSSLGGGAVWEQFF.

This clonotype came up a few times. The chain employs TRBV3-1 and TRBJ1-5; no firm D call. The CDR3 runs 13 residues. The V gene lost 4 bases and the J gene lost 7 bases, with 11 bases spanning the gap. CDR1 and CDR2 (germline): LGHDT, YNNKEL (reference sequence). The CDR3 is CASSPDTGQPQHF. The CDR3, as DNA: TGTGCCAGCAGCCCCGACACTGGACAGCCCCAGCATTTT.

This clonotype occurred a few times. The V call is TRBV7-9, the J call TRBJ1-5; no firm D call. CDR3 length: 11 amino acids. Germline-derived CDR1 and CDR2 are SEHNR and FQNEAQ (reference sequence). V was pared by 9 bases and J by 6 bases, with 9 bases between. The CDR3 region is CARPLSQPQHF. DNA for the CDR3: TGTGCCAGGCCCTTAAGTCAGCCCCAGCATTTT.

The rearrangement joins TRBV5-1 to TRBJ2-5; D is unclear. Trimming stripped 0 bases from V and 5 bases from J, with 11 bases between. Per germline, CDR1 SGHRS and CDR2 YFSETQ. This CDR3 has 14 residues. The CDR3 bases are TGCGCCAGCAGCTTGGACCACCACCGGGAGACCCAGTACTTC. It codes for CASSLDHHRETQYF.

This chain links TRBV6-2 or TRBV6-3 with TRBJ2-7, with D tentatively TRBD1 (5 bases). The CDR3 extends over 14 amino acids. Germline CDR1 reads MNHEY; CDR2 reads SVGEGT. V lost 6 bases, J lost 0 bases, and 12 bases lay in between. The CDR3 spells CASRYRYSSYEQYF. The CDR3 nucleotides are TGTGCCAGCAGGTACAGGTATTCCTCCTACGAGCAGTACTTC.

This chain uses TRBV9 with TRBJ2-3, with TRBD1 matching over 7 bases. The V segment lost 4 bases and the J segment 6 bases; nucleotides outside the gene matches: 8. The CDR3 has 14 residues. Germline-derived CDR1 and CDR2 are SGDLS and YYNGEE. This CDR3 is CASSLQGSEDTQYF. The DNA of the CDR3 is TGTGCCAGCAGCCTACAGGGGTCCGAGGATACGCAGTATTTT.

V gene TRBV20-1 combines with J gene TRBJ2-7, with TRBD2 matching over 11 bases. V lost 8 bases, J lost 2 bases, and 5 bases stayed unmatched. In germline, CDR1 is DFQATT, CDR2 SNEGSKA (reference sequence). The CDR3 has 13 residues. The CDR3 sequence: CSIAGGPAYEQYF. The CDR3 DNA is TGCAGTATAGCGGGAGGGCCTGCCTACGAGCAGTACTTC.

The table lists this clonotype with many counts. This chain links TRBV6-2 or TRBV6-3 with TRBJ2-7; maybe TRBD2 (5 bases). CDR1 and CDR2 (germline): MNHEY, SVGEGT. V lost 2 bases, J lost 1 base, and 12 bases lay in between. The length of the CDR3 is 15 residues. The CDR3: CASSYEVGGSYEQYF. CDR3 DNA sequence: TGTGCCAGCAGTTACGAGGTAGGAGGATCCTACGAGCAGTACTTC.

In nucleotides, the CDR3 is TGTGCCAGCAGCTTGGAGCCAACGTCTCAGCCCCAGCATTTT. Translation: CASSLEPTSQPQHF. The J gene is TRBJ1-5, the V gene TRBV11-2; D is undetermined. The CDR3 length is 14 residues. Per germline, CDR1 SGHAT and CDR2 FQNNGV. V was clipped by 3 bases and J by 6 bases, with 12 bases between them.

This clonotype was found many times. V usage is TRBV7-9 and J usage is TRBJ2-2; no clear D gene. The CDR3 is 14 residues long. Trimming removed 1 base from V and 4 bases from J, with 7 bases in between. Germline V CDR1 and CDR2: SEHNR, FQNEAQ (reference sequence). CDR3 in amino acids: CASSLVIGTGELFF. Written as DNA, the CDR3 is TGTGCCAGCAGCTTAGTTATTGGCACCGGGGAGCTGTTTTTT.

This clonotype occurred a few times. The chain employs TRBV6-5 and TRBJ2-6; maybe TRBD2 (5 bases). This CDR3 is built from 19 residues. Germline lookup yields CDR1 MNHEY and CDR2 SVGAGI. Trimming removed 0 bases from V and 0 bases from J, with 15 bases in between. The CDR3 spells CASSYSIVEAFSGANVLTF. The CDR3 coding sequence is TGTGCCAGCAGTTACTCGATCGTGGAGGCATTCTCTGGGGCCAACGTCCTGACTTTC.

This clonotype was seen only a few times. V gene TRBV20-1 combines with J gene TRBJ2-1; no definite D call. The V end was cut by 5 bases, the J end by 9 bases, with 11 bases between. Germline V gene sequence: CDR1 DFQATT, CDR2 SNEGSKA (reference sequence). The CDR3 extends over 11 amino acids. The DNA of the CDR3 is TGCAGTGCTCGTATCAGCGCTGAGCAGTTCTTC. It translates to CSARISAEQFF.

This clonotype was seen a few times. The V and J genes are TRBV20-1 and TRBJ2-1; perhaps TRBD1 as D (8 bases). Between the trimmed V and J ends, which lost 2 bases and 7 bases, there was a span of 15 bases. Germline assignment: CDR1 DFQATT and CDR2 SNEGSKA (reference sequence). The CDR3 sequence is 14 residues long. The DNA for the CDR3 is TGCAGTGCTAGATCAACAGGGGGGGTAAATGAGCAGTTCTTC. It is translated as CSARSTGGVNEQFF.

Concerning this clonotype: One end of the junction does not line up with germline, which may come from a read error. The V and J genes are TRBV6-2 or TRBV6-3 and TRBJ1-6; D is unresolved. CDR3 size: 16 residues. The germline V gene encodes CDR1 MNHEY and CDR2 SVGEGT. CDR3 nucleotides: TGTGCCAGCAGTTACCGAGGGAGCTCCTATAATTTACCCCTCCACTTT. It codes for CASSYRGSSYNLPLHF.

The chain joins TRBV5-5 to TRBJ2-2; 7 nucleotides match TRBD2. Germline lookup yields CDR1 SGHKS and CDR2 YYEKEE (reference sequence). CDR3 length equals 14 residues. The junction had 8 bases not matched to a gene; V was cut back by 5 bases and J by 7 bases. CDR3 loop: CASRSGRVDGELFF. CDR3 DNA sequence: TGTGCCAGCAGATCAGGGAGGGTTGACGGGGAGCTGTTTTTT.